The 14 T cell receptor beta chains given below trace back to one sample, sequenced in a study of blood T cell repertoires in COVID-19. The method was immunoSEQ multiplex PCR; TCRdb's version includes in-frame clones alone and lacks a portion of them. The profile shows around 430,000 clones, about 83% of them singletons. Sequenced material: PBMCs or T cells enriched from blood (not recorded which). Receptors were obtained from a woman between 50 and 59 years old who had recovered from COVID-19.

V usage is TRBV3-1 (or the pseudogene TRBV3-2) and J usage is TRBJ1-1; no definite D call. Germline V gene lookup returns CDR1 LGHDT and CDR2 YNNKEL (reference sequence). V dropped 3 bases and J dropped 4 bases, with 9 bases sitting between them. CDR3 length: 13 residues. The CDR3, as DNA: TGTGCCAGCAGCCAGTACGCCAGCACTGAAGCTTTCTTT. This encodes CASSQYASTEAFF.

This rearrangement joins TRBV7-2 to TRBJ1-5; 10 bases are a match to TRBD1. With V trimmed by 3 bases and J by 6 bases, 5 bases remained unmatched. There are 15 residues in the CDR3. CDR1 and CDR2 (germline): SGHTA, FQGNSA. The CDR3 DNA sequence: TGTGCCAGCAGCTTTCGGACAGGGGGGATTCAGCCCCAGCATTTT. Its translation: CASSFRTGGIQPQHF.

The chain is built from TRBV15 and TRBJ1-5; tentative D call: TRBD1 (5 bases). The germline V gene has CDR1 LNHNV and CDR2 YYDKDF (reference sequence). This CDR3 is 17 amino acids long. The V and J ends lost 5 bases and 5 bases respectively, with 22 bases between them. The CDR3 spells CATSARWSETDHQPQHF. CDR3 bases: TGTGCCACCAGCGCCCGATGGTCGGAGACAGACCATCAGCCCCAGCATTTT. Supplemented by reference TRBV15 and TRBJ1-5, the full variable domain reads DAMVIQNPRYQVTQFGKPVTLSCSQTLNHNVMYWYQQKSSQAPKLLFHYYDKDFNNEADTPDNFQSRRPNTSFCFLDIRSPGLGDTAMYLCATSARWSETDHQPQHFGDGTRLSIL.

The CDR3 loop reads CASSQEFTESYGYTF. CDR3 nucleotides: TGTGCCAGCAGCCAAGAGTTTACAGAATCCTATGGCTACACCTTC. V is TRBV4-2 and J is TRBJ1-2; D is ambiguous. Germline V gene lookup returns CDR1 LGHNA and CDR2 YNFKEQ. The V end lost 0 bases, the J end lost 4 bases, and 12 bases lay between the germline ends. The CDR3 has 15 amino acids.

The V gene is TRBV19, the J gene TRBJ1-4; TRBD1 matches 10 bases. The CDR3 contains 15 residues. Trimming removed 6 bases from V and 7 bases from J; junction bases left unmatched: 8. The germline gives CDR1 LNHDA, CDR2 SQIVND (reference sequence). Written as DNA, the CDR3 is TGTGCCAGTAGCCCCCTTGGGACAGGGGTTGAAAAACTGTTTTTT. This translates into CASSPLGTGVEKLFF.

V usage is TRBV23-1 and J usage is TRBJ1-1; no clear D. TRBV23-1 is given ORF status, its function remaining uncertain. The CDR3 runs 10 residues. Trimming removed 6 bases at V and 12 bases at J, with 11 bases between. The CDR3: CASSHIRSFF. Written as DNA, the CDR3 is TGCGCCAGCAGCCATATTAGATCTTTCTTT.

The chain is built from TRBV4-1 and TRBJ2-2; 8 bases agree with TRBD2. Trimming took 7 bases from V and 5 from J; bases not matched to a gene: 15. The CDR3 consists of 17 residues. Germline V gives CDR1 MGHRA, CDR2 YSYEKL. This CDR3 reads CASTQLGTRGGTGELFF. As DNA, the CDR3 is TGCGCCAGCACCCAGCTAGGGACTAGGGGTGGGACCGGGGAGCTGTTTTTT.

The V call is TRBV2, the J call TRBJ1-2, with 10 bases matching TRBD1. The V and J ends lost 6 bases and 7 bases, in that order; junction bases with no gene match: 14. The CDR3 runs to 16 residues. CDR1 and CDR2 (germline): SNHLY, FYNNEI. The CDR3 DNA follows: TGTGCCAGCAGCCCTGACAGGGGGCCCGATTCAGGTGGCTACACCTTC. This sequence encodes CASSPDRGPDSGGYTF.

This clone was detected only once. The V and J genes are TRBV19 and TRBJ1-3; tentatively, D is TRBD1 (5 bases). V lost 2 bases, J lost 0 bases, and 23 bases lay in between. The CDR3 is 20 amino acids. CDR1 is LNHDA, CDR2 SQIVND, per germline (reference sequence). The chain's CDR3 is CASSIIVRSSGMDSGNTIYF. CDR3 coding DNA: TGTGCCAGTAGTATAATCGTTAGATCATCAGGGATGGACTCTGGAAACACCATATATTTT.

This rearrangement joins TRBV9 to TRBJ1-1, with D possibly matching TRBD1 (5 bases). The CDR3 has 12 amino acids. The germline gives CDR1 SGDLS, CDR2 YYNGEE. Trimming removed 1 base at V and 7 bases at J, with 8 bases between. CDR3 region: CASSVNQGEAFF. CDR3 nucleotide sequence: TGTGCCAGCAGCGTAAATCAGGGTGAAGCTTTCTTT. Filled out from reference TRBV9 and TRBJ1-1, the complete variable domain reads DSGVTQTPKHLITATGQRVTLRCSPRSGDLSVYWYQQSLDQGLQFLIQYYNGEERAKGNILERFSAQQFPDLHSELNLSSLELGDSALYFCASSVNQGEAFFGQGTRLTVV.

V is TRBV18 and J is TRBJ1-1, with a weak D call TRBD1 (6 bases). The V gene's germline CDR1 is KGHSH and CDR2 LQKENI. CDR3 length: 14 amino acids. V was trimmed by 3 bases and J by 8 bases, leaving 16 bases between them. The CDR3: CASSPHVDSIEAFF. CDR3 nucleotide sequence: TGTGCCAGCTCACCTCACGTGGACAGCATCGAAGCTTTCTTT.

The genes are TRBV7-2 and TRBJ2-1; TRBD2 matches 10 bases. The CDR3 spans 15 residues. J was trimmed by 10 bases and V by 4 bases; bases with no gene match: 10. The germline gives CDR1 SGHTA, CDR2 FQGNSA. CDR3 protein: CASSSGTSARAEQFF. The CDR3 region has the DNA TGTGCCAGCAGCTCCGGGACTAGCGCCAGGGCGGAGCAGTTCTTC. The whole variable domain, filled in from reference TRBV7-2 and TRBJ2-1, reads GAGVSQSPSNKVTEKGKDVELRCDPISGHTALYWYRQSLGQGLEFLIYFQGNSAPDKSGLPSDRFSAERTGGSVSTLTIQRTQQEDSAVYLCASSSGTSARAEQFFGPGTRLTVL.

V and J are TRBV9 and TRBJ1-6; no reliable D call. The V end was cut by 5 bases, the J end by 1 base, with 13 bases between. CDR1 is SGDLS and CDR2 is YYNGEE in the germline V gene. The CDR3 is 16 residues long. The DNA for the CDR3 is TGTGCCAGCAGTGGCCAGGCGTGGTCCTATAATTCACCCCTCCACTTT. Amino acid sequence: CASSGQAWSYNSPLHF.

V is TRBV5-5 and J is TRBJ1-6; D is undetermined. The CDR3 spans 16 residues. V was trimmed by 0 bases and J by 3 bases, leaving 10 bases between them. Germline-derived CDR1 and CDR2 are SGHKS and YYEKEE (reference sequence). CDR3 protein: CASSLGHSYYNSPLHF. The CDR3 coding sequence is TGTGCCAGCAGCTTGGGTCACAGCTACTATAATTCACCCCTCCACTTT. The variable domain in full, completed from reference TRBV5-5 and TRBJ1-6, reads DAGVTQSPTHLIKTRGQQVTLRCSPISGHKSVSWYQQVLGQGPQFIFQYYEKEERGRGNFPDRFSARQFPNYSSELNVNALLLGDSALYLCASSLGHSYYNSPLHFGNGTRLTVT.